What follows are 21 T cell receptor beta chains derived from one specimen sequenced in a study of T cell clonality in common variable immunodeficiency (dated by TCRdb to between 2015 and 2016). Libraries were made using the immunoSEQ multiplex PCR assay. In TCRdb, the immuneACCESS table is reduced to in-frame sequences with V and J assigned. These tables do not hold every clone; where another copy was compared, an unresolved V gene accounts for under half, and the others remain unexplained. In this sample, over 30,000 clones appear, none counted once only. The ten largest clonotypes hold roughly 3.6% of the sample. The sequenced sample was peripheral blood mononuclear cells. Source of these receptors: a person aged 18-70 years in good health.

In its sample, this clone was seen a few times. Coverage ceases 3 residues before the CDR3 finishes, and the germline J gene fills in the end. The gene calls are TRBV7-2 and TRBJ2-2, with TRBD1 matching 8 bases. CDR1 SGHTA and CDR2 FQGNSA come from the germline V gene. The CDR3 contains 16 residues. The CDR3: CASSLAGTGRNSPLFF. CDR3 bases read: TGTGCCAGCAGCTTAGCCGGGACAGGACGTAATTCACCG.

This clone was seen ten or more times. The read finishes 3 residues shy of the CDR3 end, and the germline J gene is used to complete it. V is TRBV7-9 and J is TRBJ2-3, with 8 bases aligning to TRBD1. Losses at the gene ends were 5 bases for V and 3 bases for J; bases not matched to a gene: 4. This CDR3 is built from 14 residues. The germline V gene encodes CDR1 SEHNR and CDR2 FQNEAQ (reference sequence). Incomplete CDR3 DNA: TGTGCCAGCAGCACCGGACAGGGTACAGATACG. As protein: CASSTGQGTDT. The CDR3 in full is CASSTGQGTDTQYF.

This clone was picked up many times. The sequence runs out 3 residues before the end of the CDR3; the remainder is reconstructed from the germline J gene. V is TRBV5-1 and J is TRBJ2-5; D is unclear. The CDR3 spans 14 residues. Trimming removed 4 bases from V and 3 bases from J, with 13 bases in between. Germline V gene sequence: CDR1 SGHRS, CDR2 YFSETQ. The sequenced part of the CDR3 DNA is TGCGCCAGCAGCCCTGGTGGCGGAAAAGAGACC. Protein sequence: CASSPGGGKET. The CDR3 reads in full as CASSPGGGKETQYF.

This clone was recorded a few times. The DNA ends 3 residues before the CDR3 does, and the rest of the CDR3 is filled in from the germline J gene. V is TRBV10-3 and J is TRBJ2-7; 7 bases fit TRBD2. V gave up 3 bases and J gave up 0 bases; unmatched junction bases: 5. This CDR3 is 15 amino acids long. Germline V CDR1 and CDR2: ENHRY, SYGVKD. This CDR3 reads CAISELGGSSYEQYF. The covered CDR3 bases are TGTGCCATCAGTGAATTAGGCGGGAGCTCCTACGAG.

Many counts were recorded for this clone. Read data end 3 residues before the CDR3 end; the end is taken from the germline J gene. The chain links TRBV19 to TRBJ2-5, with 7 nucleotides matching TRBD1. V was clipped by 7 bases and J by 1 base; unmatched bases: 6. The V gene's germline CDR1 is LNHDA and CDR2 SQIVND (reference sequence). This CDR3 is built from 14 residues. Incomplete CDR3 DNA: TGTGCCAGTAAACCCGGGACAGCCCAAGAGACC. Its protein is CASKPGTAQET. The CDR3 in full is CASKPGTAQETQYF.

This clone has ten or more counts. The sequence runs out 3 residues before the end of the CDR3; the remainder is reconstructed from the germline J gene. The chain combines TRBV30 with TRBJ1-1, with TRBD1 identical over 8 bases. The CDR3 has 12 residues. Losses at the gene ends were 2 bases for V and 7 bases for J; bases not matched to a gene: 3. CDR1 and CDR2 (germline): GTSNPN, SVGIG (reference sequence). This CDR3 reads CAWSRTGLEAFF. The part of the CDR3 DNA that was read is TGTGCCTGGAGTAGGACAGGGCTTGAA.

This clone was seen ten or more times. The read ends 3 residues early relative to the CDR3; the germline J gene fills the gap. J is TRBJ2-1 and V is TRBV6-2 or TRBV6-3; D may be TRBD2 (6 bases). This CDR3 has 15 amino acids. Trimming cost V 5 bases and J 5 bases, with 16 bases left between them. CDR1 and CDR2 (germline): MNHEY, SVGEGT. The CDR3 DNA, read in part, is TGTGCCAGCAGTCTAGGGACTTATTGGGACAATGAG. Residues: CASSLGTYWDNE. The full-length CDR3 reads as CASSLGTYWDNEQFF.

This clone was counted at least ten times. The CDR3 is cut off 3 residues early in the read; its end comes from the germline J gene. The rearrangement links TRBV2 to TRBJ1-3, with D perhaps TRBD1 (5 bases). The germline gives CDR1 SNHLY, CDR2 FYNNEI. Trimming cost V 6 bases and J 1 base, with 10 bases left between them. This CDR3 spans 14 amino acids. The chain's CDR3 is CASRKEGSGNTIYF. The CDR3 DNA, read in part, is TGTGCCAGCAGGAAGGAGGGGTCTGGAAACACC.

CDR3 amino acids: CASSFGTSSYNDYTF. The CDR3 bases that were read are TGTGCCAGCAGCTTCGGGACTAGCTCCTACAATGAC. This chain joins TRBV7-3 and TRBJ1-2, with D possibly matching TRBD1 (5 bases). The read ends 3 residues before the CDR3 terminus; that terminus is restored from the germline J gene. The CDR3 extends over 15 amino acids. Germline V gene sequence: CDR1 SGHTA, CDR2 FQGTGA. Full variable domain (rest looked up from reference TRBV7-3 and TRBJ1-2): GAGVSQTPSNKVTEKGKYVELRCDPISGHTALYWYRQSLGQGPEFLIYFQGTGAADDSGLPNDRFFAVRPEGSVSTLKIQRTERGDSAVYLCASSFGTSSYNDYTFGSGTRLTVV.

This clone was picked up many times. The CDR3 extends 3 residues past the end of the read, so its final part is completed from the germline J gene. V and J are TRBV7-8 and TRBJ2-4, with D uncertain. V lost 1 base and J 5 bases, leaving 15 bases between the germline ends. This CDR3 spans 16 amino acids. The germline V gene has CDR1 SGHVS and CDR2 FQNEAQ. The CDR3 bases that were read are TGTGCCAGCAGCTTAGTTACAGATGGCTATGAAAACATT. Translating it yields CASSLVTDGYENI. The whole CDR3 sequence is CASSLVTDGYENIQYF.

This clone was detected a few times. The read terminates 3 residues before the CDR3 end, so the remaining end is supplied by the germline J gene. The chain links TRBV18 to TRBJ1-2; 8 nucleotides align to TRBD1. V lost 3 bases to trimming and J lost 7 bases; unmatched junction nucleotides: 10. CDR3 size: 15 residues. Germline V CDR1 and CDR2: KGHSH, LQKENI. Here the CDR3 reads CASSPGTGPYGGYTF. Incomplete CDR3 DNA: TGTGCCAGCTCACCGGGGACAGGACCGTATGGTGGC.

The sample holds many counts of this clone. The CDR3 end lies 3 residues beyond the end of the read and is filled in from the germline J gene. V usage is TRBV5-4 and J usage is TRBJ1-1; no clear D gene. This CDR3 spans 14 amino acids. Trimming removed 6 bases at V and 0 bases at J, with 12 bases between. CDR1 and CDR2 (germline): SGHNT, YYREEE (reference sequence). CDR3 DNA (partial): TGTGCCAGCACCAAGAGCGGGATGAACACTGAA. It encodes CASTKSGMNTE. The entire CDR3 reads CASTKSGMNTEAFF.

To note about this clone: The observed sequence ends 3 residues before the CDR3 terminus, with the missing tail filled in from the germline J gene. The chain employs TRBV19 and TRBJ2-2; 7 nucleotides match TRBD2. The V gene's germline CDR1 is LNHDA and CDR2 SQIVND (reference sequence). This CDR3 is 15 amino acids long. V shed 9 bases, J shed 1 base, and the junction held 8 bases outside the gene matches. CDR3 DNA, as far as it was read: TGTGCCAGCAGGAGGGGCGGGGGGAACACCGGGGAG. Translation: CASRRGGGNTGE. The full-length CDR3 reads as CASRRGGGNTGELFF.

There are many counts of this clone. The read terminates 3 residues before the CDR3 end, so the remaining end is supplied by the germline J gene. The genes are TRBV20-1 and TRBJ2-2; D not certain. CDR1 and CDR2 from the germline V gene are DFQATT and SNEGSKA (reference sequence). V gave up 1 base and J gave up 5 bases, with 8 bases separating them. The CDR3 length is 13 residues. The CDR3 bases that were read are TGCAGTGCTAGAGCCCTAATTACCGGGGAG. It yields the protein CSARALITGE. The whole CDR3 sequence is CSARALITGELFF.

This clone appeared many times. The CDR3 extends 3 residues past the end of the read, so its final part is completed from the germline J gene. This rearrangement joins TRBV20-1 to TRBJ2-7; 8 positions agree with TRBD2. V shed 4 bases, J shed 1 base, and the junction held 9 bases outside the gene matches. Germline CDR1 reads DFQATT; CDR2 reads SNEGSKA (reference sequence). The CDR3 spans 15 residues. Partial CDR3 DNA: TGCAGTGCTACCCGGGGGGGATCACGTTCCTACGAG. Translation gives CSATRGGSRSYE. The complete CDR3 sequence is CSATRGGSRSYEQYF.

In its sample, this clone was seen many times. Sequencing ends 3 residues short of the CDR3 end; the germline J gene provides the rest. This sequence joins TRBV2 and TRBJ2-2, with D possibly TRBD1 on 6 matching bases. V lost 6 bases and J 2 bases, leaving 16 bases between the germline ends. Germline CDR1 and CDR2: SNHLY and FYNNEI. The CDR3 loop spans 16 amino acids. The CDR3 reads CASRGETGINTGELFF. The CDR3 DNA, read in part, is TGTGCCAGCAGGGGGGAGACAGGCATTAACACCGGGGAG.

As for this clone: From the germline J gene comes the end of the CDR3, since the read stops 3 residues before it. The gene calls are TRBV5-6 and TRBJ2-3; 13 bases align to TRBD2. V lost 3 bases and J lost 3; bases outside the gene matches: 1. This CDR3 region has 15 residues. Germline V lookup: CDR1 SGHDT, CDR2 YYEEEE. CDR3 in amino acids: CASSWGLAGTDTQYF. The covered CDR3 bases are TGTGCCAGCAGCTGGGGACTAGCGGGAACAGATACG.

This clone occurred a few times. The observed sequence ends 3 residues before the CDR3 terminus, with the missing tail filled in from the germline J gene. This rearrangement joins TRBV19 to TRBJ2-1, with TRBD1 matching over 9 bases. The V gene end was trimmed by 6 bases and the J gene end by 2 bases; junction bases not matched to a gene: 5. The length of the CDR3 is 15 residues. The germline V gene encodes CDR1 LNHDA and CDR2 SQIVND (reference sequence). CDR3 loop: CASRAGQGPYNEQFF. The CDR3 bases that were read are TGTGCCAGTAGGGCGGGACAGGGCCCCTACAATGAG.

In its sample, this clone was seen many times. The CDR3 loop reads CSVAEAGGPTYEQYF. The CDR3 DNA, read in part, is TGCAGCGTTGCGGAAGCGGGAGGCCCAACCTACGAG. This rearrangement joins TRBV29-1 to TRBJ2-7; 9 nucleotides agree with TRBD2. The CDR3 end is not reached by the read, which stops 3 residues before it; the germline J gene fills it in. V shed 4 bases, J shed 2 bases, and the junction held 9 bases outside the gene matches. The CDR3 totals 15 residues. Germline V gives CDR1 SQVTM, CDR2 ANQGSEA.

This clone was counted many times. The read terminates 3 residues ahead of where the CDR3 ends, so the germline J gene completes it. This chain uses TRBV10-2 with TRBJ2-3, with a tentative D call TRBD1 (6 bases). The CDR3 sequence is 14 residues long. Trimming left V 2 bases short and J 4 bases short, with 10 bases between. Germline loops: CDR1 WSHSY, CDR2 SAAADI. The part of the CDR3 DNA that was read is TGCGCCAGCAGTGAGGGCAGGGGCCCAGATACG. Amino acids: CASSEGRGPDT. Given in full, the CDR3 is CASSEGRGPDTQYF.

Ten or more counts support this clone. The covered CDR3 bases are TGTGCCAGCAGTCGCCTCCGGGGTTCCACAGATACG. This codes for CASSRLRGSTDT. The full CDR3 is CASSRLRGSTDTQYF. The rearrangement links TRBV12-3 or TRBV12-4 to TRBJ2-3; TRBD2 might be the D (5 bases). The CDR3 goes on 3 residues after the read ends, and that part is filled in from the germline J gene. The ends were cut back, 5 bases at V and 2 bases at J, with 14 bases in the middle. This CDR3 contains 15 residues.